The 15 T cell receptor beta chains reported below all come from one sample, sequenced in a study of cytomegalovirus exposure and HLA in healthy donors. Assay used: immunoSEQ multiplex PCR; TCRdb lists only in-frame clones, some missing. This table holds some 120,000 clones, about nine tenths found once. The material sequenced was PBMCs. The source of these receptors is a man aged 25-45 years in good health and CMV-seronegative.

The chain joins TRBV19 to TRBJ1-1; a weak D match, TRBD1 (6 bases). Trimming took 0 bases from V and 0 from J, leaving 8 bases between them. Germline CDR1 and CDR2: LNHDA and SQIVND (reference sequence). The CDR3 contains 15 residues. CDR3 coding DNA: TGTGCCAGTAGTATAGACCGGACAGTGAACACTGAAGCTTTCTTT. Its translation is CASSIDRTVNTEAFF. Complete variable domain (other parts from reference TRBV19 and TRBJ1-1): DGGITQSPKYLFRKEGQNVTLSCEQNLNHDAMYWYRQDPGQGLRLIYYSQIVNDFQKGDIAEGYSVSREKKESFPLTVTSAQKNPTAFYLCASSIDRTVNTEAFFGQGTRLTVV.

The gene calls are TRBV14 and TRBJ2-7, with 7 bases that match TRBD1. Trimming at V came to 4 bases and at J to 1 base, leaving 7 bases not matched to a gene. CDR3 size: 15 residues. Germline loops: CDR1 SGHDN, CDR2 FVKESK. CDR3 nucleotides: TGTGCCAGCAGCCCATCGACAGGGTGGTCCTACGAGCAGTACTTC. It translates to CASSPSTGWSYEQYF.

This clone is a singleton in its sample. This CDR3 reads CASSFISEAFF. The CDR3 DNA reads TGTGCCAGCAGCTTTATATCTGAAGCTTTCTTT. V is TRBV7-8 and J is TRBJ1-1, with unresolved D. V was pared by 3 bases and J by 6 bases, with 5 bases between. The germline gives CDR1 SGHVS, CDR2 FQNEAQ. This CDR3 is built from 11 residues.

The chain joins TRBV27 to TRBJ2-3; no reliable D call. Germline values: CDR1 MNHEY, CDR2 SMNVEV (reference sequence). This CDR3 region has 14 residues. The V end lost 5 bases, the J end lost 3 bases, and 12 bases lay between the germline ends. CDR3 protein: CASSPYRETDTQYF. The CDR3 coding sequence is TGTGCCAGCAGTCCCTATCGTGAAACAGATACGCAGTATTTT.

The chain uses TRBV6-5 and TRBJ1-4; TRBD1 aligns across 7 bases. This CDR3 contains 14 residues. Trimming removed 6 bases from V and 5 bases from J; junction bases left unmatched: 6. CDR1 MNHEY and CDR2 SVGAGI come from the germline V gene. The CDR3 reads CASRRQGRNEKLFF. The CDR3 DNA reads as TGTGCCAGCAGGAGACAGGGACGGAATGAAAAACTGTTTTTT.

The chain has TRBV5-8 and TRBJ2-3; D call uncertain. V was pared by 1 base and J by 2 bases, with 8 bases between. Germline-derived CDR1 and CDR2 are SGHTS and YDEGEE. The CDR3 extends over 14 amino acids. As DNA, the CDR3 is TGTGCCAGCAGCTTGAGACTCCCCACAGATACGCAGTATTTT. Protein product: CASSLRLPTDTQYF.

This chain connects TRBV2 to TRBJ2-2, with D possibly TRBD1 on 5 matching bases. CDR1 is SNHLY, CDR2 FYNNEI, per germline. The CDR3 is 15 amino acids. Trimming removed 7 bases from V and 0 bases from J, with 12 bases in between. CDR3 loop: CASNQVQANTGELFF. The CDR3 DNA reads TGTGCCAGCAACCAAGTACAGGCGAACACCGGGGAGCTGTTTTTT.

This chain uses TRBV5-4 with TRBJ2-5; maybe TRBD2 (6 bases). The CDR3 has 14 residues. Germline V gene data show CDR1 as SGHNT and CDR2 as YYREEE (reference sequence). The V end was cut by 4 bases, the J end by 3 bases, with 13 bases between. The CDR3 is CASSNPLAKETQYF. The CDR3, as DNA: TGTGCCAGCAGCAACCCACTAGCAAAAGAGACCCAGTACTTC.

V gene TRBV2 combines with J gene TRBJ1-4; D is perhaps TRBD1 (5 bases). The CDR3 runs 19 residues. V was shortened by 4 bases and J by 0 bases, with 21 bases between the two germline ends. CDR1 SNHLY and CDR2 FYNNEI come from the germline V gene. The chain's CDR3 is CASSGALQDLTATNEKLFF. The CDR3 DNA reads TGTGCCAGCAGTGGGGCCTTACAGGACCTAACTGCAACTAATGAAAAACTGTTTTTT.

The J gene is TRBJ2-2, the V gene TRBV6-1, with a weak D call TRBD2 (5 bases). The CDR3 contains 13 residues. Between the trimmed V and J ends, which lost 7 bases and 2 bases, there was a span of 8 bases. Germline CDR1 MNHNS, CDR2 SASEGT. CDR3 protein: CASNRGNTGELFF. The CDR3 nucleotides read TGTGCCAGCAACCGGGGAAACACCGGGGAGCTGTTTTTT.

The V and J genes are TRBV6-6 and TRBJ1-4; possible D gene TRBD1, 5 bases. The CDR3 sequence is 16 residues long. Trimming removed 4 bases from V and 5 bases from J, with 17 bases in between. Germline loops: CDR1 MNHNY, CDR2 SVGAGI (reference sequence). The CDR3 sequence: CASSSRQHLGNEKLFF. In DNA form, the CDR3 reads TGTGCCAGCAGTTCTCGACAGCACCTCGGGAATGAAAAACTGTTTTTT.

Only a few counts were recorded for this clone. The rearrangement joins TRBV4-3 to TRBJ2-7; a weak D match, TRBD1 (6 bases). Trimming cost V 2 bases and J 2 bases, with 10 bases left between them. This CDR3 region has 14 residues. Germline V gene sequence: CDR1 LGHNA, CDR2 YSLEER. For the CDR3, the DNA is TGCGCCAGCAGCCAACAGGGGCCCCCCTACGAGCAGTACTTC. Amino acids: CASSQQGPPYEQYF.

This clone has a handful of counts. The chain carries TRBV28 and TRBJ2-1, with 9 bases lining up with TRBD2. CDR3 length equals 15 residues. Trimming took 7 bases from V and 2 from J; bases not matched to a gene: 6. CDR1 and CDR2 from the germline V gene are MDHEN and SYDVKM. The CDR3 protein is CASILGGGAYNEQFF. The CDR3 region has the DNA TGTGCCAGCATCCTGGGCGGGGGGGCCTACAATGAGCAGTTCTTC.

The chain recombines TRBV10-3 with TRBJ2-5; TRBD2 matches at 9 bases. CDR3 size: 15 residues. Germline loops: CDR1 ENHRY, CDR2 SYGVKD. With 2 bases clipped from V and 5 bases from J, the junction kept 6 bases outside the gene matches. The CDR3 spells CAISEAGGPGETQYF. For the CDR3, the DNA is TGTGCCATCAGTGAGGCGGGGGGGCCCGGGGAGACCCAGTACTTC.

This chain joins TRBV15 and TRBJ1-5, with D perhaps matching TRBD1 (6 bases). V shed 5 bases and J shed 6 bases, with 17 bases lying between them. This CDR3 comprises 15 residues. CDR1 LNHNV and CDR2 YYDKDF come from the germline V gene (reference sequence). This CDR3 reads CATSEGVQGRQPQHF. CDR3 nucleotides: TGTGCCACCAGCGAGGGGGTTCAGGGGCGTCAGCCCCAGCATTTT.